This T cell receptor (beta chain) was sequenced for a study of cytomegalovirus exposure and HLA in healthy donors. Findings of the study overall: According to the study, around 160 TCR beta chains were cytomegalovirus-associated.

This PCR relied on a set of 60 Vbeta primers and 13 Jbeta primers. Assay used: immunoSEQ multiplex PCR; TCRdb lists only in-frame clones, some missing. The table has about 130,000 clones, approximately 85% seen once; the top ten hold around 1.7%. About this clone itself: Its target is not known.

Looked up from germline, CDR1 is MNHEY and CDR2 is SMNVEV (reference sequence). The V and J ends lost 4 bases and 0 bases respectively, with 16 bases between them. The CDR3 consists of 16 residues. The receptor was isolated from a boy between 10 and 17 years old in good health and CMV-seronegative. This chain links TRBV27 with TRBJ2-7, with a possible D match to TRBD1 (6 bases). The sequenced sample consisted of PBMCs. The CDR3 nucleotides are TGTGCCAGCAGTTCACCAGGACAGACCAGCTCCTACGAGCAGTACTTC. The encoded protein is CASSSPGQTSSYEQYF.